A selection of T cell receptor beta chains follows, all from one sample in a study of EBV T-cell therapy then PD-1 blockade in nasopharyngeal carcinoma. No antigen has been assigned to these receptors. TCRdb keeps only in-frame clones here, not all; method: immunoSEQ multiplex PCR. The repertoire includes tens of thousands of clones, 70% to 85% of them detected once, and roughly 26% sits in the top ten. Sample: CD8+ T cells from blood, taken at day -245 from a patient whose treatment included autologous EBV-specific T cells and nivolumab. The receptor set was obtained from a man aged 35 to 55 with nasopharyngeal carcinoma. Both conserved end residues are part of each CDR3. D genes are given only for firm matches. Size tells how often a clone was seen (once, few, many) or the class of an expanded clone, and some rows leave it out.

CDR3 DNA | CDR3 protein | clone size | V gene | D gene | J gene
TGTGCCAGCAGTGCGGGCGGCACAGATACGCAGTATTTT | CASSAGGTDTQYF | - | TRBV2 | - | TRBJ2-3
TGTGCCAGCAGTGACTCGGCAGGGGGGGAATATTCACCCCTCCACTTT | CASSDSAGGEYSPLHF | few | TRBV6-4 | TRBD1 | TRBJ1-6
TGTGCCACCAGTGGAGGGCAGGGGGCTAATGAGCAGTTCTTC | CATSGGQGANEQFF | - | TRBV24-1 | TRBD1 | TRBJ2-1
TGTGCCTGGAGGGGGGTACAGGGGAAAAACATTCAGTACTTC | CAWRGVQGKNIQYF | - | TRBV30 | TRBD1 | TRBJ2-4
TGTGCCAGCAGTTACGACCCCTACGAGCAGTACTTC | CASSYDPYEQYF | - | TRBV6-2/TRBV6-3 | - | TRBJ2-7
TGTGCCAGCAGCTTAGGTGCAGGGGGTCGAACAGATACGCAGTATTTT | CASSLGAGGRTDTQYF | once | TRBV7-2 | TRBD1 | TRBJ2-3
TGTGCCAGCAACCTAGCGGGGGCTAACAATGAGCAGTTCTTC | CASNLAGANNEQFF | - | TRBV9 | TRBD2 | TRBJ2-1
TGTGCCAGGTGGACAAGGATGAACACTGAAGCTTTCTTT | CARWTRMNTEAFF | - | TRBV7-2 | - | TRBJ1-1
TGTGCCAGCAGTTACAGGGGTTGGGTCTACGAGCAGTACTTC | CASSYRGWVYEQYF | - | TRBV6-5 | - | TRBJ2-7
TGTGCCAGCAGCCGGGACAGTTCTACCGGGGAGCTGTTTTTT | CASSRDSSTGELFF | few | TRBV6-4 | TRBD1 | TRBJ2-2
TGCAGTGCCAGAGACTACATTGAAGCTTTCTTT | CSARDYIEAFF | - | TRBV20-1 | - | TRBJ1-1
TGTGCCACCCCAGGGGCGACTAATGAAAAACTGTTTTTT | CATPGATNEKLFF | - | TRBV7-9 | - | TRBJ1-4
TGTGCCAGCAGCCAAGGACAGGGGGCCGGTGGCTACACCTTC | CASSQGQGAGGYTF | - | TRBV4-2 | TRBD1 | TRBJ1-2
TGCGCCAGCAGCCAAGATGGGGGAGGATACAATGAGCAGTTCTTC | CASSQDGGGYNEQFF | once | TRBV4-3 | - | TRBJ2-1
TGTGCCAGCTCTGGTGTGGACTCGGGACGGACCATTTCCCCCTACGAGCAGTACTTC | CASSGVDSGRTISPYEQYF | - | TRBV7-9 | - | TRBJ2-7
TGCGCCAGCAGCCTCGGACAGGGCAGTCAGCCCCAGCATTTT | CASSLGQGSQPQHF | - | TRBV4-1 | TRBD1 | TRBJ1-5
TGCGCCAGCAGCACGGACAGGGGGGCCTACGAGCAGTACTTC | CASSTDRGAYEQYF | - | TRBV4-3 | TRBD1 | TRBJ2-7
TGCGCCAGCAGCCGGGGGACAGGGGGCTGGGTTGAAGCTTTCTTT | CASSRGTGGWVEAFF | - | TRBV4-3 | TRBD1 | TRBJ1-1
TGTGCCAGCGGTATTAAGCAGACGTACCAAGAGACCCAGTACTTC | CASGIKQTYQETQYF | - | TRBV7-9 | - | TRBJ2-5
TGTGCCAGCAGAGGACAGGGGACGGTCACTGAAGCTTTCTTT | CASRGQGTVTEAFF | - | TRBV6-5 | TRBD1 | TRBJ1-1
TGTGCCAGCAGTTATCTGGGACAGGGGGTATCACCCCTCCACTTT | CASSYLGQGVSPLHF | - | TRBV6-5 | TRBD1 | TRBJ1-6
TGCGCCAGCAGCCCGGCAGGGCATGAAGCTTTCTTT | CASSPAGHEAFF | - | TRBV5-1 | - | TRBJ1-1
TGTGCCAGCAGCGTGGGGGGGATCGCATACACCTACGAGCAGTACTTC | CASSVGGIAYTYEQYF | - | TRBV9 | TRBD2 | TRBJ2-7
TGTGCCAGCTCGGGGTGGTCCAATGAGCAGTTCTTC | CASSGWSNEQFF | - | TRBV11-3 | - | TRBJ2-1
TGTGCCAGCAGCCCCTTGAGCGGGGGCGCCGGGGAGCTGTTTTTT | CASSPLSGGAGELFF | - | TRBV7-3 | TRBD2 | TRBJ2-2
TGTGCCACCAGCAGCAGAATCGACACTGAAGCTTTCTTT | CATSSRIDTEAFF | - | TRBV15 | - | TRBJ1-1
TGTGCCAGCAGTGAGGGGACAAACACCATATATTTT | CASSEGTNTIYF | - | TRBV25-1 | - | TRBJ1-3
TGTGCCAGCAGCTTTGCGAATCAGCCCCAGCATTTT | CASSFANQPQHF | - | TRBV7-9 | - | TRBJ1-5
TGTGCCAGCAGTTATGGGGCAGTCAAATTTAACACCGGGGAGCTGTTTTTT | CASSYGAVKFNTGELFF | - | TRBV6-2/TRBV6-3 | - | TRBJ2-2